This entry describes one T cell receptor (beta chain). Its antigen remains unknown. With 60 Vbeta and 13 Jbeta primers, the PCR was carried out. Libraries were prepared by immunoSEQ multiplex PCR; TCRdb keeps only in-frame clonotypes and omits some of them. The data contain approximately 110,000 clones, nearly 15% of them singletons. This sample stems from a study of cytomegalovirus exposure and HLA in healthy donors. Across the study: Ancestry clustering placed about 80% of about 400 genotyped donors in the Caucasian-associated cluster. Study observations and caveats: Listed as cytomegalovirus-associated were 150 or so TCR beta chains.

This CDR3 has 13 amino acids. Unmatched junction bases numbered 3, after V lost 5 bases and J lost 4 bases. Germline CDR1 and CDR2: SNHLY and FYNNEI. The source material was PBMCs. The TCR comes from a female donor in good health and CMV-seronegative. The rearrangement joins TRBV2 to TRBJ1-1; TRBD1 agrees at 8 bases. The CDR3 spells CASSRQGSTEAFF. CDR3 nucleotide sequence: TGTGCCAGCAGTCGACAGGGGAGCACTGAAGCTTTCTTT.